The TCR beta chain described here comes from a study of cytotoxic CD8 clonotypes in ibrutinib-treated CLL. Study-wide context: Among responders, roughly 25 were partial and 2 complete; after median approximately 6 years, roughly 14 stayed remitted and some twelve progressed.

Details on this clone: What it binds is unknown.

Study observations and caveats: Higher circulating CD8+ T-cell counts strongly accompanied higher baseline clonality, above age-matched healthy donors.

The V end was cut by 0 bases, the J end by 6 bases, with 2 bases between. CDR3 length equals 11 residues. In germline, CDR1 is MNHEY, CDR2 SVGAGI. Only in-frame clones appear in the TCRdb table, and some are missing; sequencing was by immunoSEQ multiplex PCR. The sample includes 150,000 to 250,000 clones, over 60% of them seen just once. The sequence was obtained from a human donor with chronic lymphocytic leukemia. This sequence joins TRBV6-5 and TRBJ1-2, with no clear D. Sequences were derived from PBMCs, sampled after 24 months of ibrutinib treatment. Here the CDR3 DNA reads TGTGCCAGCAGTTACTCACATGGCTACACCTTC. It is translated as CASSYSHGYTF.